This TCR beta chain was identified during a study of tumor-infiltrating lymphocytes in oesophageal squamous cell carcinoma. TCRdb re-called the PCR reads through MiXCR, storing one row per CDR3 protein. The table includes about 20,000 distinct CDR3 sequences, about 39% detected once. The CDR3 totals 14 residues. The trim removed 6 bases at V and 4 bases at J, leaving 8 bases unmatched. Germline-derived CDR1 and CDR2 are SGHTA and FQGNSA. This clonotype is labeled as medium-sized. The source material was normal esophageal tissue next to the tumor. This chain connects TRBV7-2 to TRBJ2-7; 8 nucleotides align to TRBD2. The receptor's source is a female donor with esophageal squamous cell carcinoma. CDR3 nucleotides: TGTGCCAGCAGGAGAAGCGGGAGTTCGTACGAGCAGTACTTC. Its translation: CASRRSGSSYEQYF.